Only a few counts were recorded for the clone carrying this TCR beta chain. What it recognizes is unknown. This specimen belongs to a study of beta chain features in type 1 diabetes. Of the isolated RNA, all was reverse transcribed, and so the sequenced material was expressed TCRB transcripts. The table came from immunoSEQ multiplex PCR; TCRdb's copy has only in-frame clones and leaves some out. The sample carries more than 150,000 clones, 8.5% to 10% recorded once. Cells sorted by CD45RO/CCR7/CD25/CD127/CD95/CD27 comprised CD4+ naive, central memory, regulatory and stem cell-like memory cells. Sorted cells reached over 95% purity in every population. Study findings and constraints: PCR might show a preference for shorter templates, equally across patients and controls. TCRB CDR3s were moderately but significantly shorter in Type 1 diabetes patients in all four CD4+ subsets. Junctions at VDJ sites from type 1 diabetes patients had fewer insertions and more deletions.

CDR1 LGHNA and CDR2 YNFKEQ come from the germline V gene. Deletions cut 3 bases from V and 0 bases from J, with 22 bases between. The CDR3 sequence is 19 residues long. Material: central memory CD4+ T cells from blood. This TCR derives from a woman in her twenties or thirties with type 1 diabetes. This chain uses TRBV4-2 with TRBJ2-3, with a tentative D call TRBD2 (6 bases). The CDR3 spells CASSQRASAGSLSTDTQYF. The CDR3, as DNA: TGTGCCAGCAGCCAGAGGGCTTCGGCGGGGTCACTTAGCACAGATACGCAGTATTTT.